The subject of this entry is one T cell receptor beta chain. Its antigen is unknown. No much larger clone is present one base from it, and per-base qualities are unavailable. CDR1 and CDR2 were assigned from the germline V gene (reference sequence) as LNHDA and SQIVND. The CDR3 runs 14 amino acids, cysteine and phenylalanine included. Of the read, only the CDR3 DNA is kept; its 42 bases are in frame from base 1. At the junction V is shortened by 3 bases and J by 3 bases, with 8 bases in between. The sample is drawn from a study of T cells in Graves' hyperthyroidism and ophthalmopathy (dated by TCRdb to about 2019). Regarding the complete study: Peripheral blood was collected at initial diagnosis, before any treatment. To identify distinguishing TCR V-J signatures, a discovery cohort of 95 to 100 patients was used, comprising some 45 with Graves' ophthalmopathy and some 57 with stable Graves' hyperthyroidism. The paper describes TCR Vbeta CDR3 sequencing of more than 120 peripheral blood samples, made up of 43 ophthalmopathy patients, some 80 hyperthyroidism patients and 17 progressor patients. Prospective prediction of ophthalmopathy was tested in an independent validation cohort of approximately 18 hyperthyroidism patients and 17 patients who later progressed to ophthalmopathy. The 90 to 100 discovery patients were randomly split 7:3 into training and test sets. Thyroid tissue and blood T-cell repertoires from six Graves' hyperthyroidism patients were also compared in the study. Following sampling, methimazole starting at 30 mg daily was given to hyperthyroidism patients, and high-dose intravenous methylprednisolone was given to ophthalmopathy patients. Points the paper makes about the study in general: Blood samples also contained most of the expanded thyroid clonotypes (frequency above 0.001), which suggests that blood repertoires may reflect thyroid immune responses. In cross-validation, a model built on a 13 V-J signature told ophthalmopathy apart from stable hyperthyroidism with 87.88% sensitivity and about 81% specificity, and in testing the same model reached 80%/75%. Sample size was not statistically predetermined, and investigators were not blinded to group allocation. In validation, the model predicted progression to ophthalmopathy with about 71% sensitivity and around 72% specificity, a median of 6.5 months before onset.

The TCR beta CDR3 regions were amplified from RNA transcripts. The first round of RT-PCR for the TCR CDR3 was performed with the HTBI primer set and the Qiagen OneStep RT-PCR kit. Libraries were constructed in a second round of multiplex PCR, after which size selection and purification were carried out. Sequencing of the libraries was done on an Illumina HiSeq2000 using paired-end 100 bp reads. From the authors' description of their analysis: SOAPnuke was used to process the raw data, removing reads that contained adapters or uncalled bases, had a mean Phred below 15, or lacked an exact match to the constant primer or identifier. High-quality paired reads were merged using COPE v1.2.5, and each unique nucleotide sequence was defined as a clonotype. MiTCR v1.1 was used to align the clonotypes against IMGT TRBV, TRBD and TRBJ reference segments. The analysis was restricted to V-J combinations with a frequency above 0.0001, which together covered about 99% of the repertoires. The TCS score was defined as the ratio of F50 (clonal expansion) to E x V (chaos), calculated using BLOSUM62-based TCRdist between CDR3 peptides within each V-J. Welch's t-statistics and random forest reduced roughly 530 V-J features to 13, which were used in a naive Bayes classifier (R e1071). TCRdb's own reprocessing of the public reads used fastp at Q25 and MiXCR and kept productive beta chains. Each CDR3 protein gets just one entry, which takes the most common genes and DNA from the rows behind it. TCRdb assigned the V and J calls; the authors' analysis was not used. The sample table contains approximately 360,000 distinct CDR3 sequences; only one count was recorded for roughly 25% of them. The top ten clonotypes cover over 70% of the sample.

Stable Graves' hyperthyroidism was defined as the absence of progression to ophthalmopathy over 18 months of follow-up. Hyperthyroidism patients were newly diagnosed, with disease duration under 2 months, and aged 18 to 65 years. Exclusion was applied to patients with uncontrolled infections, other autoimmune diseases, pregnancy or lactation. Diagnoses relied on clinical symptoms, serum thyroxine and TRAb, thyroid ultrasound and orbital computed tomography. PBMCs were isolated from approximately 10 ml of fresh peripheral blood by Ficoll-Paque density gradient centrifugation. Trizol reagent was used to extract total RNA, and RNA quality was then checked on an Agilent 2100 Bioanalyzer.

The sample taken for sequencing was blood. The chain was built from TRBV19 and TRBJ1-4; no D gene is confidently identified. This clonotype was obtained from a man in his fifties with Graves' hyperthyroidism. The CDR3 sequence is CASSMGQANEKLFF. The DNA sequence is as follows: TGTGCCAGTAGTATGGGCCAGGCTAATGAAAAACTGTTTTTT.